These 8 T cell receptor beta chains were all obtained from the same sample, sequenced in a study of radiation and T cells in renal cell carcinoma. Data came from immunoSEQ multiplex PCR; TCRdb stores just in-frame clones and leaves some out. The data show roughly 100,000 clones, approximately 80% seen once. Noted time point: blood 4 weeks post-SBRT, at nephrectomy. Treatment denoted: 15 Gy SBRT to primary tumor, nephrectomy 4 weeks later. The starting material was blood, obtained from a patient whose treatment included radiotherapy and nephrectomy. The receptors come from a man between 60 and 75 years old with renal cell carcinoma.

The chain links TRBV5-1 to TRBJ2-1; 12 nucleotides match TRBD1. Looked up from germline, CDR1 is SGHRS and CDR2 is YFSETQ. The J segment lost 7 bases and the V segment lost 2 bases, leaving 7 bases of the junction unmatched. The CDR3 loop spans 16 amino acids. CDR3: CASSLTGTGGHNEQFF. CDR3 in DNA: TGCGCCAGCAGCTTAACCGGGACAGGGGGCCATAATGAGCAGTTCTTC.

The chain recombines TRBV4-3 with TRBJ2-2, with TRBD1 as a possible D gene (6 bases). From germline, CDR1 is LGHNA and CDR2 YSLEER. The CDR3 has 17 amino acids. Trimming removed 1 base at V and 0 bases at J, with 12 bases between. Here the CDR3 DNA reads TGCGCCAGCAGCCAAGTTCTCCCAGGGGCGAACACCGGGGAGCTGTTTTTT. Its translation: CASSQVLPGANTGELFF.

CDR3 region: CASIRTGGSYEQYF. CDR3 coding DNA: TGTGCCAGCATCCGGACAGGGGGATCCTACGAGCAGTACTTC. The genes are TRBV18 and TRBJ2-7; 10 bases match TRBD1. V dropped 8 bases and J dropped 1; count of bases not matched to a gene: 5. This CDR3 region has 14 residues. Germline V gene sequence: CDR1 KGHSH, CDR2 LQKENI.

Only one count was recorded for this clone. This CDR3 reads CASSVATDPAGELFF. CDR3 bases: TGTGCCAGCAGCGTAGCTACGGATCCAGCCGGGGAGCTGTTTTTT. The chain joins TRBV9 to TRBJ2-2; the D is unclear. The CDR3 is made up of 15 amino acids. CDR1 is SGDLS, CDR2 YYNGEE, per germline. Between the trimmed V and J ends, which lost 0 bases and 6 bases, there was a span of 12 bases.

This chain joins TRBV10-1 and TRBJ2-7; 8 bases align to TRBD1. The CDR3 has 14 residues. Trimming at V came to 3 bases and at J to 3 bases, leaving 4 bases not matched to a gene. CDR1 and CDR2 from the germline V gene are WNHNN and SYGVQD (reference sequence). The CDR3 nucleotides are TGCGCCAGCAGTGACAACAGGGGGGTCTACGAGCAGTACTTC. Translating gives CASSDNRGVYEQYF.

The V gene is TRBV9, the J gene TRBJ2-7, with D tentatively TRBD2 (6 bases). CDR3 length: 15 residues. Trimming removed 4 bases at V and 1 base at J, with 15 bases between. CDR1 and CDR2 from the germline V gene are SGDLS and YYNGEE. The DNA of the CDR3 is TGTGCCAGCAGCCCCTCGGGGGTTTCGTCCTACGAGCAGTACTTC. The encoded protein is CASSPSGVSSYEQYF.

The chain joins TRBV19 to TRBJ2-7; perhaps TRBD2 as D (6 bases). The CDR3 spans 14 residues. Germline V lookup: CDR1 LNHDA, CDR2 SQIVND (reference sequence). Deletions cut 10 bases from V and 4 bases from J, with 20 bases between. This chain's CDR3 is CATTTASVPYEQYF. The CDR3 DNA is TGTGCCACCACTACGGCTAGCGTGCCATACGAGCAGTACTTC.

The chain links TRBV5-1 to TRBJ2-1, with 9 bases aligning to TRBD1. J lost 8 bases, V lost 2 bases, and 5 bases had no gene match. This CDR3 is built from 14 residues. Germline loops: CDR1 SGHRS, CDR2 YFSETQ. For the CDR3, the DNA is TGCGCCAGCAGCTTTCGACAGGGGGAGGATGAGCAGTTCTTC. This gives the protein CASSFRQGEDEQFF. Together with reference TRBV5-1 and TRBJ2-1, the CDR3 gives the full variable domain: KAGVTQTPRYLIKTRGQQVTLSCSPISGHRSVSWYQQTPGQGLQFLFEYFSETQRNKGNFPGRFSGRQFSNSRSEMNVSTLELGDSALYLCASSFRQGEDEQFFGPGTRLTVL.